The 7 T cell receptor beta chains below come from one sample, sequenced in a study of blood T cell repertoires in COVID-19. Using immunoSEQ multiplex PCR, the repertoire was profiled, and TCRdb retains in-frame clones only, with some absent. This sample yields 250,000 to 300,000 clones, of which roughly nine tenths are seen a single time; 11% belongs to the top ten. Sequencing was carried out using peripheral blood. These receptors all come from a woman aged 25 to 39 with COVID-19, enrolled during active disease.

The rearrangement links TRBV7-9 to TRBJ1-2; D is undetermined. The CDR3 extends over 14 amino acids. V dropped 7 bases and J dropped 2 bases, with 14 bases sitting between them. Per the germline V gene, CDR1 is SEHNR and CDR2 is FQNEAQ (reference sequence). The CDR3 is CASKDSGINYGYTF. In DNA form, the CDR3 reads TGTGCCAGCAAAGACTCCGGGATCAACTATGGCTACACCTTC.

The rearrangement uses TRBV19 and TRBJ2-1; no clear D. This CDR3 region has 13 residues. Trimming pared 5 bases from V and 7 bases from J, leaving 12 bases between. Germline V gene lookup returns CDR1 LNHDA and CDR2 SQIVND (reference sequence). CDR3 sequence reads: CASSSSPKNEQFF. CDR3 in DNA: TGTGCCAGTAGTTCTAGTCCGAAGAATGAGCAGTTCTTC.

The chain couples TRBV30 to TRBJ2-6, with 12 bases matching TRBD1. Germline V gene lookup returns CDR1 GTSNPN and CDR2 SVGIG (reference sequence). The V gene end was trimmed by 1 base and the J gene end by 1 base; junction bases not matched to a gene: 8. There are 19 residues in the CDR3. The CDR3, as DNA: TGTGCCTGGAGTGCTCCACCGGGACAGGGGGCATCTGGGGCCAACGTCCTGACTTTC. Translation: CAWSAPPGQGASGANVLTF.

The chain combines TRBV10-3 with TRBJ1-2, with D hard to call. The CDR3 is 14 residues long. V was pared by 6 bases and J by 1 base, with 12 bases between. Germline CDR1 and CDR2: ENHRY and SYGVKD. The CDR3 DNA sequence: TGTGCCATCAGCAAGGAGGGCCTTAACTATGGCTACACCTTC. This translates into CAISKEGLNYGYTF.

The genes are TRBV12-3 or TRBV12-4 and TRBJ2-1, with a tentative D call TRBD2 (7 bases). The V end was cut by 4 bases, the J end by 9 bases, with 13 bases between. The CDR3 sequence is 13 residues long. In nucleotides, the CDR3 is TGTGCCAGCAGTTGGGGGGGGGCCTTTGAGCAGTTCTTC. Protein sequence: CASSWGGAFEQFF.

The gene calls are TRBV11-2 and TRBJ2-5, with TRBD2 as a possible D gene (5 bases). Per germline, CDR1 SGHAT and CDR2 FQNNGV. Trimming shortened V by 2 bases and J by 0 bases, and 7 bases separated the two germline ends. This CDR3 contains 14 residues. CDR3 residues: CASSLPADQETQYF. The CDR3 region has the DNA TGTGCCAGCAGCTTACCAGCGGACCAAGAGACCCAGTACTTC.

The genes are TRBV28 and TRBJ2-7; 10 bases are a match to TRBD2. The CDR3 spans 16 residues. Germline trimming cut 5 bases from V and 1 base from J; bases unmatched to any gene: 8. CDR1 and CDR2 from the germline V gene are MDHEN and SYDVKM. The CDR3 DNA is TGTGCCAGCAGTCCGATACCTAGCGGGAGTTCCTACGAGCAGTACTTC. This codes for CASSPIPSGSSYEQYF.